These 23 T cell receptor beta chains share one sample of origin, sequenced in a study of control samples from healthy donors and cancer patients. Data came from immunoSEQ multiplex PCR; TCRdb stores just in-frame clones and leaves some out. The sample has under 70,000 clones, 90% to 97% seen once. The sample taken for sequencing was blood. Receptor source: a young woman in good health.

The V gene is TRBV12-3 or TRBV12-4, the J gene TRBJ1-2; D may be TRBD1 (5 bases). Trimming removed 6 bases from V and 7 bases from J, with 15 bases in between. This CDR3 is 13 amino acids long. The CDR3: CASSPDSPGGYTF. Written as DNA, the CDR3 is TGTGCCAGCAGCCCTGACAGTCCGGGTGGCTACACCTTC.

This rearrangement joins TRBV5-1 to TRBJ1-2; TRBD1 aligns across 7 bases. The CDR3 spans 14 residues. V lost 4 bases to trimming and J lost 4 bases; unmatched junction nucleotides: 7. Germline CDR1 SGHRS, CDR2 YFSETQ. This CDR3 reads CASSGSGQSYGYTF. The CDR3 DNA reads TGCGCCAGCAGCGGATCGGGACAGTCCTATGGCTACACCTTC.

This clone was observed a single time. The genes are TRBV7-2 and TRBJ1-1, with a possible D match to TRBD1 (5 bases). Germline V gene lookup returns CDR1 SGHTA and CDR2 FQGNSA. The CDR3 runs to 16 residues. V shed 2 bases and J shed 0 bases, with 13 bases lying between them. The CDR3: CASSLRDAGMNTEAFF. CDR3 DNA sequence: TGTGCCAGCAGCTTAAGGGATGCAGGGATGAACACTGAAGCTTTCTTT.

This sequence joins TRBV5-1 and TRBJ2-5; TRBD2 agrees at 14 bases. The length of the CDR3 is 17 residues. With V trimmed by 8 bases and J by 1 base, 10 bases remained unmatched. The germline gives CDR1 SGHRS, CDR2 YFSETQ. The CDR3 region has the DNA TGCGCCAGTACAAGTGGACTAGCGGGGGGCCCCCAAGAGACCCAGTACTTC. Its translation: CASTSGLAGGPQETQYF.

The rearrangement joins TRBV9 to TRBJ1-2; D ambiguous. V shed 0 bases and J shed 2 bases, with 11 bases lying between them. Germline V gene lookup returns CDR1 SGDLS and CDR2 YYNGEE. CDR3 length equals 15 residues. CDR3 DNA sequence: TGTGCCAGCAGCGTAGGAGAGGGATGGAACTATGGCTACACCTTC. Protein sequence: CASSVGEGWNYGYTF.

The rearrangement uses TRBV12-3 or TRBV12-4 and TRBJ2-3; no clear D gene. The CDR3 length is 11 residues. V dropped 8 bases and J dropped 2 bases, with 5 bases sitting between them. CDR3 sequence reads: CASATTDTQYF. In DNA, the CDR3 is TGTGCCAGCGCGACCACAGATACGCAGTATTTT.

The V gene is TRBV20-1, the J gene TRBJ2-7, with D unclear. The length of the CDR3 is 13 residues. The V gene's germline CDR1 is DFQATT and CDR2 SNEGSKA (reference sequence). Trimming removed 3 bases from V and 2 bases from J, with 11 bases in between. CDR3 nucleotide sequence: TGCAGTGCTAGTCTCCTAGGCGCCTACGAGCAGTACTTC. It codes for CSASLLGAYEQYF.

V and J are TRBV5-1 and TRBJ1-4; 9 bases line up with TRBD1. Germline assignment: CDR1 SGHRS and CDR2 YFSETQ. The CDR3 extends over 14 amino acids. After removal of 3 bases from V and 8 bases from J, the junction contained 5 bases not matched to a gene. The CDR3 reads CASSSGQGLEKLFF. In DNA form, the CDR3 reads TGCGCCAGCAGCTCGGGACAGGGACTCGAAAAACTGTTTTTT.

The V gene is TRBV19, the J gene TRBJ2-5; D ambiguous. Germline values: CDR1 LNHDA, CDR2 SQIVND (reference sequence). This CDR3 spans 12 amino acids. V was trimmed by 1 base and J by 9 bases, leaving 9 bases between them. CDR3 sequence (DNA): TGTGCCAGTAGTATAGGGGGATCTCCCCAGTACTTC. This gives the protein CASSIGGSPQYF.

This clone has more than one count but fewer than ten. The CDR3 loop is CASSEALPGTGNYEQYF. The CDR3 DNA reads TGTGCCAGCAGTGAAGCGCTTCCCGGGACAGGTAATTACGAGCAGTACTTC. The gene calls are TRBV6-1 and TRBJ2-7, with 8 bases identical to TRBD1. Trimming removed 0 bases from V and 4 bases from J; junction bases left unmatched: 11. This CDR3 spans 17 amino acids. Germline values: CDR1 MNHNS, CDR2 SASEGT.

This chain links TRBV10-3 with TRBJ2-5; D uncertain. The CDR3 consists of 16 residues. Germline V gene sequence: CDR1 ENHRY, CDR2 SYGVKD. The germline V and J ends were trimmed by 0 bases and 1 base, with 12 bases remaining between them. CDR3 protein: CAISESSPSTQETQYF. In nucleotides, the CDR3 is TGTGCCATCAGTGAGTCGAGCCCGTCCACCCAAGAGACCCAGTACTTC.

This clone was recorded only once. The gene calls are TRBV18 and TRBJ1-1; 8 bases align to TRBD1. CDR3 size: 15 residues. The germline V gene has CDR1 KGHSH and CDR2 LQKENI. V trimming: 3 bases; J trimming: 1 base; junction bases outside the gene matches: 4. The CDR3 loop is CASSPGQGGNTEAFF. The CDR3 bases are TGTGCCAGCTCACCTGGACAGGGAGGGAACACTGAAGCTTTCTTT.

CDR3 amino acids: CASSLHKRNHEQYF. CDR3 nucleotide sequence: TGTGCCAGCAGTTTGCACAAGAGAAACCACGAGCAGTACTTC. The chain combines TRBV28 with TRBJ2-7; no reliable D call. With 3 bases removed from V and 5 bases from J, the gap between germline ends came to 14 bases. The CDR3 loop spans 14 amino acids. Germline V gives CDR1 MDHEN, CDR2 SYDVKM. The full variable domain, rest sourced from reference TRBV28 and TRBJ2-7, is DVKVTQSSRYLVKRTGEKVFLECVQDMDHENMFWYRQDPGLGLRLIYFSYDVKMKEKGDIPEGYSVSREKKERFSLILESASTNQTSMYLCASSLHKRNHEQYFGPGTRLTVT.

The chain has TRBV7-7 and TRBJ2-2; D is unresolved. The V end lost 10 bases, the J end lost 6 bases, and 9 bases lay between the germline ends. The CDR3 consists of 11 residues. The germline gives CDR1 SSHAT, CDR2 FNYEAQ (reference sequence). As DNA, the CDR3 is TGTGCCACCGGCCCCCCCGGGGAGCTGTTTTTT. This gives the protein CATGPPGELFF.

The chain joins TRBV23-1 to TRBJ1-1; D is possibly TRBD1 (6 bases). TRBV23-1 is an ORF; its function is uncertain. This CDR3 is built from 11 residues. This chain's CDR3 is CAGGRVTEAFF. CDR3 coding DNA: TGCGCGGGGGGCAGGGTGACTGAAGCTTTCTTT.

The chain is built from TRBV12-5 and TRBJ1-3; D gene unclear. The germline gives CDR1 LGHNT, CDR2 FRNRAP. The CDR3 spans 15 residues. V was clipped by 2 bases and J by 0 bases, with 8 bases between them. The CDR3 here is CASGLSPLSGNTIYF. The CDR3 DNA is TGTGCTAGTGGTTTGAGTCCCCTCTCTGGAAACACCATATATTTT.

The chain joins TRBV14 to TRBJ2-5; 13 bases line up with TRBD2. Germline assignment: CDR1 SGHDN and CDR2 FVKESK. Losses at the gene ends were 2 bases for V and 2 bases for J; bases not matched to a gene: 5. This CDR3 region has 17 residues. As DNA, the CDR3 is TGTGCCAGCAGCCAACACGGACTAGCGGGGGATCAAGAGACCCAGTACTTC. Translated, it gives CASSQHGLAGDQETQYF.

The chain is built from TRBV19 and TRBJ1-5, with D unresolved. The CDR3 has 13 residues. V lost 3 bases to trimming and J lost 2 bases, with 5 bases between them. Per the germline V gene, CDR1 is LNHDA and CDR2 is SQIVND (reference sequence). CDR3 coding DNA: TGTGCCAGTAGTATCTACGGCAATCAGCCCCAGCATTTT. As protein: CASSIYGNQPQHF.

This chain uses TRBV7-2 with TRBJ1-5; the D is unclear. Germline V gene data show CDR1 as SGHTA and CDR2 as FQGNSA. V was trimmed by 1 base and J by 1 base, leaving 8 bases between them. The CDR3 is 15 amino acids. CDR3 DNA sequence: TGTGCCAGCAGCTTAGTTGCGGGCAGCAATCAGCCCCAGCATTTT. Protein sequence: CASSLVAGSNQPQHF. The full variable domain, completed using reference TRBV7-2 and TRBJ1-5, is GAGVSQSPSNKVTEKGKDVELRCDPISGHTALYWYRQSLGQGLEFLIYFQGNSAPDKSGLPSDRFSAERTGGSVSTLTIQRTQQEDSAVYLCASSLVAGSNQPQHFGDGTRLSIL.

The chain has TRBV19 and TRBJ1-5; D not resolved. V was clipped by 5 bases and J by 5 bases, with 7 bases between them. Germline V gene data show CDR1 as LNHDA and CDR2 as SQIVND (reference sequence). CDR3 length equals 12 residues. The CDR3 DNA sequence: TGTGCCAGTAGTCTACAAGATCAGCCCCAGCATTTT. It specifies CASSLQDQPQHF.

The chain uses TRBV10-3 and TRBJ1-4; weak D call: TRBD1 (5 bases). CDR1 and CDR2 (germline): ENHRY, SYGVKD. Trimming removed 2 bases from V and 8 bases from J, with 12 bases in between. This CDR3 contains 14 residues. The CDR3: CAISEDSQGEKLFF. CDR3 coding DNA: TGTGCCATCAGTGAGGACAGTCAAGGCGAAAAACTGTTTTTT.

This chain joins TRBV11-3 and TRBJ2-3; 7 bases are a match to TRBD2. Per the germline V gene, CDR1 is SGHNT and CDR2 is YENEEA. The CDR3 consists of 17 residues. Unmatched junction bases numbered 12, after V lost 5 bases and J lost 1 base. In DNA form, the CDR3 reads TGTGCCAGCAGCCTAAAGGGTTGGAGCGGGGGCACAGATACGCAGTATTTT. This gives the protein CASSLKGWSGGTDTQYF. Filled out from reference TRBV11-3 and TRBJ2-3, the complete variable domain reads EAGVVQSPRYKIIEKKQPVAFWCNPISGHNTLYWYLQNLGQGPELLIRYENEEAVDDSQLPKDRFSAERLKGVDSTLKIQPAELGDSAVYLCASSLKGWSGGTDTQYFGPGTRLTVL.

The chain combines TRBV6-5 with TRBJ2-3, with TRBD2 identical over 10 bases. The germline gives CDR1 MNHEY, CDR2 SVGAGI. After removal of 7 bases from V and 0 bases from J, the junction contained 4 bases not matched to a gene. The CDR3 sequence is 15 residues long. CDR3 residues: CASTTTSGSTDTQYF. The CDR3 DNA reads TGTGCCAGCACAACGACTAGCGGGAGCACAGATACGCAGTATTTT.